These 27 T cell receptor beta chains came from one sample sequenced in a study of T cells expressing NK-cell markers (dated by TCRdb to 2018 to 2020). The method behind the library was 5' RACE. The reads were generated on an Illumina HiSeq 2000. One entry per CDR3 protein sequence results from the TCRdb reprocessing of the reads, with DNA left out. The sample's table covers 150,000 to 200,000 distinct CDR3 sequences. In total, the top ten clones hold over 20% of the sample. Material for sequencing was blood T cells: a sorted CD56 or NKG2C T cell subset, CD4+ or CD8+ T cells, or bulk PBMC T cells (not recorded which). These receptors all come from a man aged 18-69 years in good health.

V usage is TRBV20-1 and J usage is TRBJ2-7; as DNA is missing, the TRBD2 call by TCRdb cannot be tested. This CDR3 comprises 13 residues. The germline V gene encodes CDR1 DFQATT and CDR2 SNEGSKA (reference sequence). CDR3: CSADLGLSYEQYF.

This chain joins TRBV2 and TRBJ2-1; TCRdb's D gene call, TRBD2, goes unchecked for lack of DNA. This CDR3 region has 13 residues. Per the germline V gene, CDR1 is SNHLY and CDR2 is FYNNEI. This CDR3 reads CAKHRLAGGEQFF.

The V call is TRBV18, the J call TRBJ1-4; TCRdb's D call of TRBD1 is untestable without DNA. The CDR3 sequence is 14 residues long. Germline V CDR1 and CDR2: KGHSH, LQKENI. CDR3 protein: CASSPLDRGEKLFF.

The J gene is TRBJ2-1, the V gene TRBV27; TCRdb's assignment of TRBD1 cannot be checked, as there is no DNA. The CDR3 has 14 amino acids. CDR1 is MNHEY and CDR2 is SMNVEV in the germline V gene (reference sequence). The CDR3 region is CASSLPGHFGEQFF.

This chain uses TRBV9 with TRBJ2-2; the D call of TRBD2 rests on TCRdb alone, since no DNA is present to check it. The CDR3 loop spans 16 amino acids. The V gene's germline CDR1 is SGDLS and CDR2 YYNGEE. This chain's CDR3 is CASSVSGGVNTGELFF.

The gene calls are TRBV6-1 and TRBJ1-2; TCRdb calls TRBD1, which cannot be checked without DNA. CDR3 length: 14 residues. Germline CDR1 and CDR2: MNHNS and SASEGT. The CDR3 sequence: CASSEALAGDGYTF.

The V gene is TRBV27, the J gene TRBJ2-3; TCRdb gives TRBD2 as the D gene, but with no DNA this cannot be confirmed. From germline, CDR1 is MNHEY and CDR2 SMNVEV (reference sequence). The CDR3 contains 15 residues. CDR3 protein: CASSSFSGGTDTQYF.

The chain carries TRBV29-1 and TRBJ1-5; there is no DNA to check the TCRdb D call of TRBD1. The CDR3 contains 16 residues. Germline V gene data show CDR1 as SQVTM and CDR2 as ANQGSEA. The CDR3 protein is CSVGPGPPWSRQPQHF. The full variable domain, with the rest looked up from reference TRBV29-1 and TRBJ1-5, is SAVISQKPSRDICQRGTSLTIQCQVDSQVTMMFWYRQQPGQSLTLIATANQGSEATYESGFVIDKFPISRPNLTFSTLTVSNMSPEDSSIYLCSVGPGPPWSRQPQHFGDGTRLSIL.

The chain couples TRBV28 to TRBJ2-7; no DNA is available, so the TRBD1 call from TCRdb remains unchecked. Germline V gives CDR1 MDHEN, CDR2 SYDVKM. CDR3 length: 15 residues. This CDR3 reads CASSTHDRGGYEQYF.

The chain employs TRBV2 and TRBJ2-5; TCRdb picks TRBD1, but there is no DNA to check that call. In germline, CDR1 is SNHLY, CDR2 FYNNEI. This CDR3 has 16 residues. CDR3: CASSEGGQGDGETQYF.

The chain's CDR3 is CASSFERGGTDTQYF. The chain links TRBV13 to TRBJ2-3; the D call of TRBD2 rests on TCRdb alone, since no DNA is present to check it. This CDR3 is built from 15 residues. Germline lookup yields CDR1 PRHDT and CDR2 FYEKMQ (reference sequence). Looking up the rest from reference TRBV13 and TRBJ2-3 gives the full variable domain: AAGVIQSPRHLIKEKRETATLKCYPIPRHDTVYWYQQGPGQDPQFLISFYEKMQSDKGSIPDRFSAQQFSDYHSELNMSSLELGDSALYFCASSFERGGTDTQYFGPGTRLTVL.

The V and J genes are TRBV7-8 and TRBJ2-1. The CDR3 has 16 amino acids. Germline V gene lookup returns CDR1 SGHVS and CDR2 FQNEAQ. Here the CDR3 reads CASSFLSGDSYNEQFF.

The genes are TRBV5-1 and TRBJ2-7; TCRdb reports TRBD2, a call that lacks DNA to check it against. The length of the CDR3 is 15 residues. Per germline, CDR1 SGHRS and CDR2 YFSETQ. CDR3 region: CASSLALAGSYEQYF.

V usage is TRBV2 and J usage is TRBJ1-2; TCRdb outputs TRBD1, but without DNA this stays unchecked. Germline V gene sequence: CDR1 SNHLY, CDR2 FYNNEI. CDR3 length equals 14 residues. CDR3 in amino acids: CATIRQEVSGGYTF.

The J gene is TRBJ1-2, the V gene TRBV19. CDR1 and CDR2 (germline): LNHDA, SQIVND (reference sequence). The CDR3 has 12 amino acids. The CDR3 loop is CATHGGVDGYTF.

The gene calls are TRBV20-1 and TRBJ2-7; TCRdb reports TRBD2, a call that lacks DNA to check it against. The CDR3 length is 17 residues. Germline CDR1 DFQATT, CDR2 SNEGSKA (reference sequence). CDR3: CSARDIVQTSGGDEQYF.

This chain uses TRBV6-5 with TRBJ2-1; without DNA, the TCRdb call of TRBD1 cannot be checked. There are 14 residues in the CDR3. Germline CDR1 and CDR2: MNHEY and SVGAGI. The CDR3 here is CASSYIRGSGEQFF.

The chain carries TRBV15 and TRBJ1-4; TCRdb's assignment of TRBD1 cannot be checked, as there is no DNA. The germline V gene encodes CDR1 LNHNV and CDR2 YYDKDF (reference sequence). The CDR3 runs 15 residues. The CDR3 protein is CATSRGQGVNEKLFF.

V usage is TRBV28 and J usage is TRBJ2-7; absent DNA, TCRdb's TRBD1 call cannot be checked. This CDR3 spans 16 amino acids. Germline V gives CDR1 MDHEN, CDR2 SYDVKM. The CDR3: CASSSPGQGMSYEQYF.

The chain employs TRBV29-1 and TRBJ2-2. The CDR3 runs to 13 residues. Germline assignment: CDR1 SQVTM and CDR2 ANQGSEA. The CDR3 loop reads CSVGYPNTGELFF.

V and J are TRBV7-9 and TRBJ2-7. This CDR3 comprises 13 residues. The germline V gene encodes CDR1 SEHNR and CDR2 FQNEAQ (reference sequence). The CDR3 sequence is CASSAGAGYEQYF.

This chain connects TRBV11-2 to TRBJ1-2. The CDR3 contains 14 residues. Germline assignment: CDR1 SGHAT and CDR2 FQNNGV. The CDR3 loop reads CASSYMTENYGYTF.

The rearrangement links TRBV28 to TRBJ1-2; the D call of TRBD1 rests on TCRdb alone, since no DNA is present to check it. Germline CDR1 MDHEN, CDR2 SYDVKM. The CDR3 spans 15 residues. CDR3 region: CASSLSATGLGGYTF.

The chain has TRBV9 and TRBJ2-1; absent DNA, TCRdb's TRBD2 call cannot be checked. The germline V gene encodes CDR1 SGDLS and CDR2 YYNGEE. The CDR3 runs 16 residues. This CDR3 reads CASSVARAGGPNEQFF.

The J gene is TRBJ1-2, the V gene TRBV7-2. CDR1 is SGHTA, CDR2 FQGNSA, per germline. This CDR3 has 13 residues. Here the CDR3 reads CASSLISNYGYTF.

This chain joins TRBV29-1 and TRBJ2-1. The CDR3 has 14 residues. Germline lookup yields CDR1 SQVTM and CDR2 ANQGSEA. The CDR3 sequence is CSVENGRGYNEQFF.

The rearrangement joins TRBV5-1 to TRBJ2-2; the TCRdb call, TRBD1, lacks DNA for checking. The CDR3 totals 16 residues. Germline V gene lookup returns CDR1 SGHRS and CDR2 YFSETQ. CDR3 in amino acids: CASSYRQGANTGELFF.